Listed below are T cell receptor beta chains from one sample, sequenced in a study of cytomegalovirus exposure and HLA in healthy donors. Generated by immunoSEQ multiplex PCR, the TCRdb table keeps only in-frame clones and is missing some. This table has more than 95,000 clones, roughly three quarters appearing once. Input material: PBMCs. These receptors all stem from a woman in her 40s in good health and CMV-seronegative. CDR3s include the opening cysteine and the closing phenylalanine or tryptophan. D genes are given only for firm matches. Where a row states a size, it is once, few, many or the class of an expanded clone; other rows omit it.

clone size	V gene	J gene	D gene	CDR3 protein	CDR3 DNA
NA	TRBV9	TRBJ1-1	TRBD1	CASSYQATGGSEAFF	TGTGCCAGCAGTTACCAGGCGACAGGGGGGTCTGAAGCTTTCTTT
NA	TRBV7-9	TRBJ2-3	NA	CASSSPRDTSTDTQYF	TGTGCCAGCAGCTCACCCCGGGACACCAGCACAGATACGCAGTATTTT
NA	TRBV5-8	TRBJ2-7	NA	CASSVQGAREQYF	TGTGCCAGCAGCGTCCAGGGTGCGAGGGAGCAGTACTTC
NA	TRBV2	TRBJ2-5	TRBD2	CASSEAVGLAGETQYF	TGTGCCAGCAGTGAAGCTGTTGGGCTAGCGGGAGAGACCCAGTACTTC
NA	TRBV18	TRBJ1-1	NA	CASSPEWLQGGTEAFF	TGTGCCAGCTCACCAGAGTGGCTACAGGGTGGGACTGAAGCTTTCTTT
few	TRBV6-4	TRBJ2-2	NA	CATHKRGGISTGELFF	TGTGCCACCCACAAAAGGGGGGGGATAAGTACCGGGGAGCTGTTTTTT
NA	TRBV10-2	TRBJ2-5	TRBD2	CASSGNLNRLAGVMETQYF	TGCGCCAGCAGTGGAAACCTCAACAGACTAGCGGGAGTTATGGAGACCCAGTACTTC
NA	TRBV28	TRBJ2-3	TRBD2	CASSLRTSGRWGTDTQYF	TGTGCCAGCAGTTTACGAACTAGCGGGAGGTGGGGCACAGATACGCAGTATTTT
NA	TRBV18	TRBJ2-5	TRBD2	CASFKSPAGVQETQYF	TGTGCCAGCTTCAAATCGCCAGCGGGGGTCCAAGAGACCCAGTACTTC
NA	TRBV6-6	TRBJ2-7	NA	CASSPPLASYEQYF	TGTGCCAGCAGCCCTCCACTAGCCTCCTACGAGCAGTACTTC
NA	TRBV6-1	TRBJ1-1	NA	CASSNEGVTEAFF	TGTGCCAGCAGCAATGAGGGGGTCACTGAAGCTTTCTTT
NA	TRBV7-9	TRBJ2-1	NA	CASSGMGSDEQFF	TGTGCCAGTTCAGGGATGGGTTCCGATGAGCAGTTCTTC
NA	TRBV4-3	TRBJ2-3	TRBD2	CASSQVSSGRDTQYF	TGCGCCAGCAGCCAAGTTAGTAGCGGGAGAGATACGCAGTATTTT
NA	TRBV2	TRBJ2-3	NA	CASGAGGTQYF	TGTGCCAGCGGGGCCGGGGGTACGCAGTATTTT
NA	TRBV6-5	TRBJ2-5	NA	CASQGSSGSPQYF	TGTGCCAGCCAGGGGAGCTCGGGATCCCCCCAGTACTTC
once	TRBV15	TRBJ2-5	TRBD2	CATSRPGLAAKGYQETQYF	TGTGCCACCAGCAGGCCGGGACTAGCGGCAAAGGGGTACCAAGAGACCCAGTACTTC
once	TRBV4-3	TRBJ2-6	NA	CASSQDWNRALAGANVLTF	TGCGCCAGCAGCCAAGATTGGAACAGAGCCCTTGCTGGGGCCAACGTCCTGACTTTC
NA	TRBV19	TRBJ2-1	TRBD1	CASSKGQHNNEQFF	TGTGCCAGTAGTAAGGGACAGCACAACAATGAGCAGTTCTTC
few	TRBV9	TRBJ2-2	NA	CASRTGANTGELFF	TGTGCCAGCAGAACGGGGGCGAACACCGGGGAGCTGTTTTTT
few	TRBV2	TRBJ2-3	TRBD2	CASSALAEGTQYF	TGTGCCAGCAGTGCGCTAGCGGAGGGCACGCAGTATTTT
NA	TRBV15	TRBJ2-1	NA	CATSRRVRNEQFF	TGTGCCACCAGCAGACGGGTCAGAAATGAGCAGTTCTTC
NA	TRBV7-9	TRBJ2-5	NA	CASSPPAKGQETQYF	TGTGCCAGCAGCCCCCCGGCGAAGGGGCAAGAGACCCAGTACTTC
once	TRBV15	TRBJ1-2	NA	CATSRGEIIEDGYTF	TGTGCCACCAGCAGAGGAGAGATTATAGAGGATGGCTACACCTTC
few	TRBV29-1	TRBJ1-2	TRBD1	CSVEDPWTGSRPYGYTF	TGCAGCGTTGAAGACCCCTGGACAGGGAGCCGCCCCTATGGCTACACCTTC
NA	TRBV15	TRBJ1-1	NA	CATSWLVANTEAFF	TGTGCCACCAGCTGGTTGGTAGCGAACACTGAAGCTTTCTTT
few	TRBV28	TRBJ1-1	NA	CASSLMGLGAFF	TGTGCCAGCAGTCTGATGGGGCTTGGGGCTTTCTTT
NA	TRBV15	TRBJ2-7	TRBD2	CATSRLAVGYEQYF	TGTGCCACCAGCCGACTAGCGGTCGGCTACGAGCAGTACTTC
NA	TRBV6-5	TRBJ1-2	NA	CASRPTGYGYTF	TGTGCCAGCAGACCCACAGGGTATGGCTACACCTTC
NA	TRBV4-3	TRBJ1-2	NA	CASSQDGGPSYGYTF	TGCGCCAGCAGCCAAGACGGGGGGCCGTCCTATGGCTACACCTTC
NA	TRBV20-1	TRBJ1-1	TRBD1	CSAYRGDKAFF	TGCAGTGCTTACAGGGGAGATAAAGCTTTCTTT
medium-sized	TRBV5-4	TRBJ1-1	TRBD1	CASSDRGEAFF	TGTGCCAGCAGCGACAGGGGTGAAGCTTTCTTT
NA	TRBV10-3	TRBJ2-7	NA	CAISDPPTDEQYF	TGTGCCATCAGTGACCCTCCGACAGACGAGCAGTACTTC
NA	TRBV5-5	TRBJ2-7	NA	CASSTTTIEQYF	TGTGCCAGCAGCACTACGACGATCGAGCAGTACTTC
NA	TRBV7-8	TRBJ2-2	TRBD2	CASSLATASGKYTGELFF	TGTGCCAGCAGCTTAGCCACAGCTAGCGGGAAGTACACCGGGGAGCTGTTTTTT
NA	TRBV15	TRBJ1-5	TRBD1	CATSGGTGTQPQHF	TGTGCCACCAGTGGTGGGACAGGGACTCAGCCCCAGCATTTT
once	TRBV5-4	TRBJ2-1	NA	CASSRDGSSYNEQFF	TGTGCCAGCAGTCGGGACGGGAGCTCCTACAATGAGCAGTTCTTC
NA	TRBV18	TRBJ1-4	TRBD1	CASSTGTGANEKLFF	TGTGCCAGCTCGACCGGGACAGGAGCGAATGAAAAACTGTTTTTT
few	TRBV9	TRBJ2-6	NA	CASSGTRYSGANVLTF	TGTGCCAGCAGTGGGACACGATACTCTGGGGCCAACGTCCTGACTTTC
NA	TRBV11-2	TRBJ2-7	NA	CASSRGGVDSGAEQYF	TGTGCCAGCAGCCGCGGAGGGGTTGACTCCGGCGCCGAGCAGTACTTC
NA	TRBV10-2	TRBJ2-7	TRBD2	CASSEASGYEQYF	TGCGCCAGCAGTGAGGCTAGCGGCTACGAGCAGTACTTC
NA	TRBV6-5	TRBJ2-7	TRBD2	CASSYRASGSYEQYF	TGTGCCAGCAGTTATAGGGCTAGCGGGAGTTACGAGCAGTACTTC
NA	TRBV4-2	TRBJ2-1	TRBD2	CASSQEASGRTYNEQFF	TGTGCCAGCAGCCAAGAAGCTAGCGGGAGGACCTACAATGAGCAGTTCTTC
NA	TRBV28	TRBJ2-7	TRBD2	CASSSRQGLAGVKSEQYF	TGTGCCAGCAGTTCCCGACAGGGACTAGCGGGAGTTAAAAGCGAGCAGTACTTC
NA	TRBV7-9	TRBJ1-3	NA	CASSSDSFSGNTIYF	TGTGCCAGCAGCTCGGACTCCTTCTCTGGAAACACCATATATTTT
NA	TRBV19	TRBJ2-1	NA	CASRRNRDWRDEQFF	TGTGCCAGTAGGAGAAACCGGGACTGGAGGGATGAGCAGTTCTTC
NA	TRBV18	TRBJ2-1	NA	CASSPPSVSSYNEQFF	TGTGCCAGCTCACCGCCTAGCGTCAGCTCCTACAATGAGCAGTTCTTC
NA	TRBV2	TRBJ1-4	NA	CASRATWNQGREKLFF	TGTGCCAGCAGGGCTACCTGGAATCAGGGCCGCGAAAAACTGTTTTTT
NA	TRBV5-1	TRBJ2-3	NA	CASSLGRGTDTQYF	TGCGCCAGCAGCTTGGGGCGGGGCACAGATACGCAGTATTTT
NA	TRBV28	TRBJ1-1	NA	CASSLDSTEAFF	TGTGCCAGCAGTCTGGACAGCACTGAAGCTTTCTTT
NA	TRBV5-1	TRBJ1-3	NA	CASRSGVSGNTIYF	TGCGCCAGCAGGTCGGGTGTCTCTGGAAACACCATATATTTT
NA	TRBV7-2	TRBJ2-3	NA	CASSSIGGSDTQYF	TGTGCCAGCAGCTCCATTGGGGGCTCAGATACGCAGTATTTT